The clone carrying this T cell receptor (beta chain) was detected once. This sample was included in a study of chemoradiotherapy in HPV16-positive cancers. The ends were cut back, 6 bases at V and 1 base at J, with 5 bases in the middle. This CDR3 comprises 12 residues. Per germline, CDR1 SGHVS and CDR2 FNYEAQ. Data came from immunoSEQ multiplex PCR; TCRdb stores just in-frame clones and leaves some out. The sample shows about 980 clones, roughly 92% of them seen only once. The chain couples TRBV7-6 to TRBJ2-3; no definite D call. The source of this sequence is a human donor with HPV-associated anogenital cancer. Sequencing used tumor tissue, obtained from a patient who underwent chemoradiotherapy. The CDR3 region is CASSHGTDTQYF. The DNA for the CDR3 is TGTGCCAGCAGTCACGGCACAGATACGCAGTATTTT.